Below are 13 T cell receptor beta chains sequenced from a single sample in a study of cytomegalovirus exposure and HLA in healthy donors. Profiled with immunoSEQ multiplex PCR; TCRdb holds only in-frame clones, not every one. The sample lists 250,000 to 400,000 clones, 88% seen once, with around 1% in the top ten. Sequenced: PBMCs. Source of these receptors: a young man in good health and CMV-seronegative.

The chain combines TRBV11-2 with TRBJ2-7; 7 nucleotides align to TRBD2. The V gene's germline CDR1 is SGHAT and CDR2 FQNNGV. The CDR3 loop spans 14 amino acids. The ends lost 3 bases at V and 3 bases at J; junction bases unmatched: 5. CDR3 in amino acids: CASSLEGRDYEQYF. The CDR3 coding sequence is TGTGCCAGCAGCTTGGAGGGGAGGGACTACGAGCAGTACTTC. The full variable domain, rest sourced from reference TRBV11-2 and TRBJ2-7, is EAGVAQSPRYKIIEKRQSVAFWCNPISGHATLYWYQQILGQGPKLLIQFQNNGVVDDSQLPKDRFSAERLKGVDSTLKIQPAKLEDSAVYLCASSLEGRDYEQYFGPGTRLTVT.

This chain uses TRBV4-3 with TRBJ2-1; tentative D call: TRBD1 (5 bases). The V gene lost 1 base and the J gene lost 7 bases, with 8 bases spanning the gap. This CDR3 comprises 13 residues. Germline-derived CDR1 and CDR2 are LGHNA and YSLEER. DNA of the CDR3: TGCGCCAGCAGCCAAGGTTCAGGGAATGAGCAGTTCTTC. Protein sequence: CASSQGSGNEQFF.

The chain recombines TRBV10-1 with TRBJ1-3; D unclear. Germline values: CDR1 WNHNN, CDR2 SYGVQD (reference sequence). The CDR3 contains 14 residues. V was shortened by 6 bases and J by 0 bases, with 9 bases between the two germline ends. CDR3 region: CASRPGISGNTIYF. The DNA of the CDR3 is TGCGCCAGCAGACCGGGGATCTCTGGAAACACCATATATTTT.

This clone was recorded a few times. The chain combines TRBV6-5 with TRBJ1-6; D uncertain. The CDR3 sequence is 12 residues long. Looked up from germline, CDR1 is MNHEY and CDR2 is SVGAGI. The V end lost 8 bases, the J end lost 7 bases, and 9 bases lay between the germline ends. CDR3 sequence (DNA): TGTGCCAGCCGCACAGCCAATTCACCCCTCCACTTT. It yields the protein CASRTANSPLHF.

The chain links TRBV6-5 to TRBJ2-7; TRBD1 aligns across 7 bases. V gave up 2 bases and J gave up 1 base; unmatched junction bases: 2. The CDR3 is made up of 14 amino acids. Germline V gene sequence: CDR1 MNHEY, CDR2 SVGAGI. The CDR3 is CASSYGTESYEQYF. CDR3 DNA: TGTGCCAGCAGTTACGGGACAGAATCCTACGAGCAGTACTTC.

The rearrangement uses TRBV6-6 and TRBJ1-6; 7 nucleotides align to TRBD1. Germline CDR1 is MNHNY and CDR2 is SVGAGI (reference sequence). There are 14 residues in the CDR3. J lost 5 bases, V lost 5 bases, and 3 bases had no gene match. CDR3 nucleotides: TGTGCCAGCAGTACCGGGACAGATAATTCACCCCTCCACTTT. Its translation is CASSTGTDNSPLHF.

The chain employs TRBV5-1 and TRBJ2-5; 15 nucleotides align to TRBD2. J was trimmed by 2 bases and V by 4 bases; bases with no gene match: 3. The CDR3 contains 16 residues. Germline loops: CDR1 SGHRS, CDR2 YFSETQ. The DNA for the CDR3 is TGCGCCAGCAGCCCGGGGACTAGCGGGGGGCAAGAGACCCAGTACTTC. Amino acid sequence: CASSPGTSGGQETQYF.

The chain joins TRBV12-5 to TRBJ2-1; perhaps TRBD1 as D (6 bases). The V and J ends lost 0 bases and 4 bases respectively, with 10 bases between them. The CDR3 extends over 15 amino acids. The germline gives CDR1 LGHNT, CDR2 FRNRAP. Here the CDR3 DNA reads TGTGCTAGTGGTTTGGTACTAACAGGGTACAATGAGCAGTTCTTC. This sequence encodes CASGLVLTGYNEQFF.

This sequence joins TRBV18 and TRBJ2-1, with 7 bases matching TRBD1. Losses at the gene ends were 3 bases for V and 0 bases for J; bases not matched to a gene: 5. Germline-derived CDR1 and CDR2 are KGHSH and LQKENI. The CDR3 runs 16 residues. The CDR3 protein is CASSPFWDSSYNEQFF. In DNA form, the CDR3 reads TGTGCCAGCTCACCGTTCTGGGACAGCTCCTACAATGAGCAGTTCTTC.

V is TRBV30 and J is TRBJ2-5, with 10 positions matching TRBD2. J lost 1 base, V lost 2 bases, and 4 bases had no gene match. The CDR3 runs to 15 residues. Germline lookup yields CDR1 GTSNPN and CDR2 SVGIG (reference sequence). CDR3 sequence reads: CAWSPRTSGQETQYF. CDR3 DNA: TGTGCCTGGAGTCCTCGGACTAGCGGCCAAGAGACCCAGTACTTC.

CDR3 sequence reads: CAYRASVYNEQFF. CDR3 DNA: TGTGCCTACCGGGCTAGCGTCTACAATGAGCAGTTCTTC. The gene calls are TRBV2 and TRBJ2-1; D might be TRBD2 (6 bases). The CDR3 extends over 13 amino acids. Germline V CDR1 and CDR2: SNHLY, FYNNEI. V dropped 11 bases and J dropped 3 bases, with 14 bases sitting between them.

There are a few counts of this clone. The rearrangement links TRBV5-6 to TRBJ1-6; TRBD1 is a possible D gene (6 bases). The CDR3 consists of 15 residues. Germline V gene lookup returns CDR1 SGHDT and CDR2 YYEEEE. The V gene lost 0 bases and the J gene lost 9 bases, with 13 bases spanning the gap. The CDR3 is CASSLDYQGTSPLHF. In DNA, the CDR3 is TGTGCCAGCAGCTTGGATTACCAGGGGACTTCACCCCTCCACTTT.

Here the CDR3 reads CASSLGQGLTYEQYF. The CDR3 coding sequence is TGTGCCAGCAGCTTAGGACAGGGCCTTACCTACGAGCAGTACTTC. The chain recombines TRBV7-9 with TRBJ2-7; 7 nucleotides agree with TRBD1. Per germline, CDR1 SEHNR and CDR2 FQNEAQ (reference sequence). This CDR3 has 15 residues. Germline trimming cut 1 base from V and 2 bases from J; bases unmatched to any gene: 5.